This passage covers 9 T cell receptor beta chains from one sample sequenced in a study of vaccination and CD4 T cells after COVID-19. This sample's treatment: roughly 11-day PBMC culture with coronavirus spike peptide pools or control peptides (ViraFEST assay). What these receptors recognize is not known. Cultured CD4+ T-cell DNA underwent Oncomine TCR Beta short-read sequencing. Each CDR3 protein is one row after TCRdb ran MiXCR on the PCR reads. Of about 12,000 distinct CDR3 sequences in the sample, around 21% were seen once. The input for sequencing was CD4+ T cells from blood, cultured in vitro, taken before SARS-CoV-2 vaccination. The receptors stem from a human donor who received a COVID-19 vaccine.

V is TRBV7-2 and J is TRBJ1-1; D gene unclear. V lost 4 bases, J lost 2 bases, and 11 bases lay in between. This CDR3 has 14 residues. Germline CDR1 and CDR2: SGHTA and FQGNSA. CDR3 protein: CASSSSQDNTEAFF. CDR3 in DNA: TGTGCCAGCAGCTCATCCCAGGATAACACTGAAGCTTTCTTT.

This chain uses TRBV6-5 with TRBJ2-3, with 13 bases that match TRBD2. The CDR3 has 17 amino acids. Per the germline V gene, CDR1 is MNHEY and CDR2 is SVGAGI. The V gene end was trimmed by 2 bases and the J gene end by 2 bases; junction bases not matched to a gene: 4. The CDR3 DNA follows: TGTGCCAGCAGTTACGGACTAGCGGGGGCCTACACAGATACGCAGTATTTT. This translates into CASSYGLAGAYTDTQYF.

Turning to this clonotype: This may come from a read error, since a much larger clone is one base off. The gene calls are TRBV6-1 and TRBJ2-5, with D tentatively TRBD2 (5 bases). Germline CDR1 and CDR2: MNHNS and SASEGT. The CDR3 extends over 10 amino acids. The CDR3 spells CGTRAETQYF. CDR3 DNA: TGTGGTACGAGGGCTGAGACCCAGTACTTC.

This clonotype was counted a few times. At one end the junction does not follow the germline gene, possibly because of a read error. V is TRBV5-4 and J is TRBJ2-3; 9 nucleotides agree with TRBD1. This CDR3 spans 15 amino acids. CDR1 SGHNT and CDR2 YYREEE come from the germline V gene (reference sequence). The DNA for the CDR3 is TGTGCCAGCAACTTGGGGACAGGGAGGACAGATACGCAGTATTTT. Translated: CASNLGTGRTDTQYF.

The chain recombines TRBV5-1 with TRBJ2-1; 7 bases agree with TRBD1. Germline values: CDR1 SGHRS, CDR2 YFSETQ. Germline trimming cut 2 bases from V and 5 bases from J; bases unmatched to any gene: 7. The CDR3 has 15 residues. CDR3 coding DNA: TGCGCCAGCAGCTTCGGGACAGAACCTGACAATGAGCAGTTCTTC. Its translation: CASSFGTEPDNEQFF. Filled out from reference TRBV5-1 and TRBJ2-1, the complete variable domain reads KAGVTQTPRYLIKTRGQQVTLSCSPISGHRSVSWYQQTPGQGLQFLFEYFSETQRNKGNFPGRFSGRQFSNSRSEMNVSTLELGDSALYLCASSFGTEPDNEQFFGPGTRLTVL.

This chain joins TRBV30 and TRBJ1-2, with D perhaps matching TRBD1 (5 bases). V gave up 1 base and J gave up 4 bases, with 7 bases separating them. The CDR3 runs 12 residues. Germline CDR1 and CDR2: GTSNPN and SVGIG (reference sequence). The DNA for the CDR3 is TGTGCCTGGAGTGGGGGGATCTATGGCTACACCTTC. Its protein product is CAWSGGIYGYTF. Full variable domain (rest looked up from reference TRBV30 and TRBJ1-2): SQTIHQWPATLVQPVGSPLSLECTVEGTSNPNLYWYRQAAGRGLQLLFYSVGIGQISSEVPQNLSASRPQDRQFILSSKKLLLSDSGFYLCAWSGGIYGYTFGSGTRLTVV.

The table lists this clonotype with a few counts. The chain carries TRBV18 and TRBJ2-4, with TRBD2 identical over 11 bases. The V gene end was trimmed by 0 bases and the J gene end by 7 bases; junction bases not matched to a gene: 11. This CDR3 spans 18 amino acids. Germline CDR1 KGHSH, CDR2 LQKENI. DNA for the CDR3: TGTGCCAGCTCACCACCGTGGCTAGCGGGGGGCCGCCCCAACATTCAGTACTTC. Protein: CASSPPWLAGGRPNIQYF.

The V gene is TRBV21-1, the J gene TRBJ2-5; the D call in the table, TRBD1, was not verified against the DNA. TRBV21-1 is a recognized pseudogene. The CDR3 runs to 15 residues. Written as DNA, the CDR3 is TGTGCCAGCAGCAAAGGTTTCAGGGTACAAGAGACCCAGTACTTC. Translating gives CASSKGFRVQETQYF.

The chain links TRBV12-2 to TRBJ1-6. TRBV12-2 has pseudogene status. The length of the CDR3 is 16 residues. CDR3 sequence: CASRLRHSSYNSPLHF. The CDR3 DNA sequence: TGTGCAAGTCGCTTAAGGCACAGCTCCTATAATTCACCCCTCCACTTT.